This paragraph reports one TCR beta chain. This entry comes from a study of tumor-infiltrating lymphocytes in oesophageal squamous cell carcinoma. TCRdb processed the PCR reads anew with MiXCR; each CDR3 protein has one entry. The data hold 20,000 or so distinct CDR3 sequences, with about 40% observed a single time. This CDR3 contains 16 residues. Germline V gene data show CDR1 as SGHAT and CDR2 as FQNNGV. V lost 5 bases, J lost 0 bases, and 14 bases lay in between. The V and J genes are TRBV11-2 and TRBJ2-1, with D perhaps TRBD1 or TRBD2 (5 bases each). The TCR comes from a female donor with esophageal squamous cell carcinoma. The sequenced sample consisted of normal esophageal tissue next to the tumor. This CDR3 is CASSVRDPISYNEQFF. CDR3 bases: TGTGCCAGCAGCGTCCGGGACCCCATCTCCTACAATGAGCAGTTCTTC.